This T cell receptor beta chain was identified in a study of T cell responses to AZD1222 COVID-19 vaccine. Findings and caveats of the study: The CD4 TCRs associated with vaccination extended across spike and predominated at 160-218 and 743-854. Repertoires were sampled only after the peak T cell response. Spike-specific TCR breadth and depth rose after two AZD1222 doses. A mostly white British donor set with more females was recruited, and clonal diversity was possibly underestimated.

Germline lookup yields CDR1 MNHEY and CDR2 SMNVEV (reference sequence). V lost 6 bases, J lost 5 bases, and 17 bases lay in between. The CDR3 extends over 16 amino acids. Comments on this clone: The antigen remains undetermined.

Only in-frame clones appear in the TCRdb table, and some are missing; sequencing was by immunoSEQ multiplex PCR. Seen here are 150,000 to 200,000 clones, approximately 91% observed once, and the top ten hold more than 5.5%. The sequencing here drew on peripheral blood, taken on day 0 of AZD1222 vaccination. This TCR derives from an adult in good health. The chain recombines TRBV27 with TRBJ1-6; D possibly corresponds to TRBD1 (5 bases). This CDR3 is CASSFTGTGDNSPLHF. The CDR3 DNA follows: TGTGCCAGCAGCTTCACCGGGACGGGGGATAATTCACCCCTCCACTTT.